This TCR beta chain was captured by sequencing in a study of shared clonotypes between healthy human individuals. Study as a whole: A donor's plate count was three for CD4 naive and three for CD4 memory; CD8 naive had two and CD8 memory one. Study results and caveats: The naive CD4 repertoires of a few donors were compared, and 5% to 6.5% of clonotypes were shared.

Only in-frame clones appear in the TCRdb table, and some are missing; sequencing was by immunoSEQ multiplex PCR. The table shows about 870,000 clones, with 80% to 95% occurring only once. This clone occurred once. Its antigen is unknown. J was trimmed by 4 bases and V by 6 bases; bases with no gene match: 6. This CDR3 spans 15 amino acids. CDR1 is SGHDN and CDR2 is FVKESK in the germline V gene. CD45RO-negative, CCR7-selected cells formed the naive CD8 fraction, which excluded terminally differentiated effector memory CD45RA+ cells. The chain is built from TRBV14 and TRBJ2-1, with TRBD2 matching over 10 bases. The sample comprised naive CD8+ T cells sorted from blood. The sequence was obtained from a man aged 25 to 40 in good health. CDR3 coding DNA: TGTGCCAGCAGAACAGCGGGAGGGCCTTACAATGAGCAGTTCTTC. This gives the protein CASRTAGGPYNEQFF.